This TCR beta chain was observed in a study of CD8+ T cells in alopecia areata. Extraction of RNA preceded its reverse transcription into cDNA, which served as the sequencing template. Only in-frame clones appear in the TCRdb table, and some are missing; sequencing was by immunoSEQ multiplex PCR. The data contain 150,000 to 200,000 clones, under 80% of them singletons. Noted treatment: oral pan-JAK inhibitor, 5-10 mg twice daily. Collection of lesional scalp punch biopsies and peripheral blood was performed in alopecia areata patients. This CDR3 contains 17 residues. The J segment lost 6 bases and the V segment lost 0 bases, leaving 7 bases of the junction unmatched. The germline CDR1 and CDR2 sequences are GTSNPN and SVGIG (reference sequence).

The chain couples TRBV30 to TRBJ2-3; 15 bases are shared with TRBD2. This TCR was recovered from a human donor with alopecia areata. Sequencing was performed on CD4+ T cells sorted from blood, taken around week 50, from a patient treated with tofacitinib. In DNA, the CDR3 is TGTGCCTGGAGTGTAGGACTAGCGGGGGGGCCGTCTGATACGCAGTATTTT. This codes for CAWSVGLAGGPSDTQYF.